The T cell receptor beta chain described here comes from a study of cytomegalovirus exposure and HLA in healthy donors. Regarding the study as a whole: Specificity for CMV antigens was confirmed in vitro for a few of the CMV-associated chains. Associated with cytomegalovirus, according to the listing, were 150 to 200 TCR beta chains.

Germline lookup yields CDR1 SGHTA and CDR2 FQGNSA. The V end lost 5 bases, the J end lost 5 bases, and 12 bases lay between the germline ends. The CDR3 is 13 residues long. Concerning this clone: The antigen is not known.

Sequencing used immunoSEQ multiplex PCR; TCRdb keeps in-frame clones, though not all of them. The data hold 68,000 or so clones, with about nine tenths observed a single time. Donors came from a validation cohort of fewer than 150 subjects, distinct from the first 666-subject cohort. This sequence originates from a man younger than 30 in good health and CMV-seronegative. This chain uses TRBV7-2 with TRBJ2-5; D perhaps matches TRBD2 (7 bases). Source material: PBMCs. CDR3 DNA: TGTGCCAGCAGCCGAGGGGGGGGCGAGACCCAGTACTTC. As protein: CASSRGGGETQYF.